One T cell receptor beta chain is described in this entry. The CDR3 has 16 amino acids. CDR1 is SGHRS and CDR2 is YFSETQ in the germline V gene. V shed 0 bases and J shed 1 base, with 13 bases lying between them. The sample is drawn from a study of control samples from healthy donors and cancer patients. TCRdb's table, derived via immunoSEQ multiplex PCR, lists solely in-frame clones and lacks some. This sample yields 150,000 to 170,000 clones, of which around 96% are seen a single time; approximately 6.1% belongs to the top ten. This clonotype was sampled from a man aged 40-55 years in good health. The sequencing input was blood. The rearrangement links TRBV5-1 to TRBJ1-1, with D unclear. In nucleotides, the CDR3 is TGCGCCAGCAGCTTGGTCCTAGACTCAGAGAACACTGAAGCTTTCTTT. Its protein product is CASSLVLDSENTEAFF. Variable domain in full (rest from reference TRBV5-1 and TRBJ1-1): KAGVTQTPRYLIKTRGQQVTLSCSPISGHRSVSWYQQTPGQGLQFLFEYFSETQRNKGNFPGRFSGRQFSNSRSEMNVSTLELGDSALYLCASSLVLDSENTEAFFGQGTRLTVV.